A selection of T cell receptor beta chains follows, all from one sample in a study of cytomegalovirus exposure and HLA in healthy donors. Produced via immunoSEQ multiplex PCR; TCRdb's table is partial and in-frame only. The sample yields about 120,000 clones, 60% to 75% seen once. The sequenced sample was PBMCs. All receptors derive from a woman aged 40 to 55 in good health and CMV-seropositive. Both conserved end residues are part of each CDR3. Each record gives: V gene, D gene, clone size, J gene, CDR3 DNA, CDR3 protein. The D gene is left open where the match is weak. Size tells how often a clone was seen (once, few, many) or the class of an expanded clone, and some rows leave it out.

v_call: TRBV15; d_call: TRBD1; clone_size: .; j_call: TRBJ1-5; cdr3_nt: TGTGCCACCAGCAGACCCGGGACAGGGAATCAGCCCCAGCATTTT; cdr3_aa: CATSRPGTGNQPQHF
v_call: TRBV4-3; d_call: TRBD1; clone_size: .; j_call: TRBJ2-7; cdr3_nt: TGCGCCAGCAGCCAAGGCGCAGGGGGATACGAGCAGTACTTC; cdr3_aa: CASSQGAGGYEQYF
v_call: TRBV7-6; d_call: TRBD2; clone_size: .; j_call: TRBJ2-5; cdr3_nt: TGTGCCAGCAGCTTAGCGCGGGCGGGAGGTCGCGAGACCCAGTACTTC; cdr3_aa: CASSLARAGGRETQYF
v_call: TRBV5-1; d_call: .; clone_size: .; j_call: TRBJ2-3; cdr3_nt: TGCGCCAGCAGCTTGGACCCCAACGCGGTCGACGCAGATACGCAGTATTTT; cdr3_aa: CASSLDPNAVDADTQYF
v_call: TRBV7-6; d_call: TRBD1; clone_size: .; j_call: TRBJ2-7; cdr3_nt: TGTGCCAGCAGCCCTCGACAGGGGTTATTTAACGAGCAGTACTTC; cdr3_aa: CASSPRQGLFNEQYF
v_call: TRBV4-1; d_call: .; clone_size: .; j_call: TRBJ1-4; cdr3_nt: TGCGCCAGCAGCCAACTTTCAGGGAGGTTAACTAATGAAAAACTGTTTTTT; cdr3_aa: CASSQLSGRLTNEKLFF
v_call: TRBV19; d_call: .; clone_size: .; j_call: TRBJ1-3; cdr3_nt: TGTGCCAGTAGTCAATCGACAGCCTCTGGAAACACCATATATTTT; cdr3_aa: CASSQSTASGNTIYF
v_call: TRBV2; d_call: .; clone_size: .; j_call: TRBJ1-2; cdr3_nt: TGTGCCAGCAGTCCCGGGACTAACTATGGCTACACCTTC; cdr3_aa: CASSPGTNYGYTF
v_call: TRBV5-4; d_call: .; clone_size: .; j_call: TRBJ1-4; cdr3_nt: TGTGCCAGCAGCTCCCGCGGCGCTGGTAATGAAAAACTGTTTTTT; cdr3_aa: CASSSRGAGNEKLFF
v_call: TRBV30; d_call: .; clone_size: .; j_call: TRBJ2-4; cdr3_nt: TGTGCCTGGGACAGTGCCCCTTTGGCCAAAAACATTCAGTACTTC; cdr3_aa: CAWDSAPLAKNIQYF
v_call: TRBV19; d_call: .; clone_size: .; j_call: TRBJ1-5; cdr3_nt: TGTGCCAGTAGTATAGGTAGAGGGGGAGATCAGCCCCAGCATTTT; cdr3_aa: CASSIGRGGDQPQHF
v_call: TRBV30; d_call: TRBD1; clone_size: .; j_call: TRBJ2-7; cdr3_nt: TGTGCCTGGAGTAAGCCAGGGGGTCCCTCCTACGAGCAGTACTTC; cdr3_aa: CAWSKPGGPSYEQYF
v_call: TRBV27; d_call: .; clone_size: .; j_call: TRBJ1-2; cdr3_nt: TGTGCCAGCAGTTTATGGGGGACACCTAACTATGGCTACACCTTC; cdr3_aa: CASSLWGTPNYGYTF
v_call: TRBV27; d_call: TRBD2; clone_size: once; j_call: TRBJ2-7; cdr3_nt: TGTGCCAGCAGTTTAACGCGGGAGGCCCTCTCCTACGAGCAGTACTTC; cdr3_aa: CASSLTREALSYEQYF
v_call: TRBV13; d_call: .; clone_size: .; j_call: TRBJ2-1; cdr3_nt: TGTGCCAGCAGCTTAGGACACAGGAGATCGGGCTACAATGAGCAGTTCTTC; cdr3_aa: CASSLGHRRSGYNEQFF
v_call: TRBV7-8; d_call: TRBD1; clone_size: .; j_call: TRBJ2-3; cdr3_nt: TGTGCCAGCCGTCGACAGGGGGAATATGGAGATACGCAGTATTTT; cdr3_aa: CASRRQGEYGDTQYF
v_call: TRBV30; d_call: TRBD2; clone_size: once; j_call: TRBJ2-1; cdr3_nt: TGTGCCTGGAGTGGATTCCTAGCGGGAGGCGGCGAGCAGTTCTTC; cdr3_aa: CAWSGFLAGGGEQFF
v_call: TRBV6-5; d_call: TRBD2; clone_size: .; j_call: TRBJ2-3; cdr3_nt: TGTGCCAGCAGTTTCCGTACTAGCGGGAGCACAGATACGCAGTATTTT; cdr3_aa: CASSFRTSGSTDTQYF
v_call: TRBV11-1; d_call: TRBD1; clone_size: .; j_call: TRBJ2-1; cdr3_nt: TGTGCCAGCAGCTTACGGTCACAGGGGGGATACAATGAGCAGTTCTTC; cdr3_aa: CASSLRSQGGYNEQFF
v_call: TRBV2; d_call: .; clone_size: .; j_call: TRBJ2-1; cdr3_nt: TGTGCCAGCAGTGAAGCGCGCGGCAACGAGCAGTTCTTC; cdr3_aa: CASSEARGNEQFF
v_call: TRBV5-1; d_call: TRBD2; clone_size: .; j_call: TRBJ2-7; cdr3_nt: TGCGCCAGCAGCTTGGCCGGGACTACGTTTTACGAGCAGTACTTC; cdr3_aa: CASSLAGTTFYEQYF
v_call: TRBV25-1; d_call: .; clone_size: .; j_call: TRBJ1-2; cdr3_nt: TGTGCCAGCAGTTGGGCAGGGGTGGATGGCTACACCTTC; cdr3_aa: CASSWAGVDGYTF
v_call: TRBV27; d_call: .; clone_size: .; j_call: TRBJ1-2; cdr3_nt: TGTGCCAGCAGTTCAACAGGGTATGGCTACACCTTC; cdr3_aa: CASSSTGYGYTF
v_call: TRBV28; d_call: .; clone_size: .; j_call: TRBJ2-3; cdr3_nt: TGTGCCAGCAGTTTACCCCGGGACTCCGGTACGCAGTATTTT; cdr3_aa: CASSLPRDSGTQYF
v_call: TRBV9; d_call: .; clone_size: .; j_call: TRBJ1-1; cdr3_nt: TGTGCCAGCAGCTCGACTGGGAGGGACACTGAAGCTTTCTTT; cdr3_aa: CASSSTGRDTEAFF
v_call: TRBV7-2; d_call: .; clone_size: few; j_call: TRBJ1-5; cdr3_nt: TGTGCCAGCAGTCCTGACAGGAATCAGCCCCAGCATTTT; cdr3_aa: CASSPDRNQPQHF
v_call: TRBV4-2; d_call: .; clone_size: .; j_call: TRBJ2-2; cdr3_nt: TGTGCCAGCAGCCAAGACGGACATGACACCGGGGAGCTGTTTTTT; cdr3_aa: CASSQDGHDTGELFF
v_call: TRBV4-3; d_call: TRBD2; clone_size: .; j_call: TRBJ2-7; cdr3_nt: TGCGCCAGCAGCCAAGGGGGACTAGGACTCTACGAGCAGTACTTC; cdr3_aa: CASSQGGLGLYEQYF
v_call: TRBV7-9; d_call: .; clone_size: .; j_call: TRBJ2-7; cdr3_nt: TGTGCCAGCAGCCCGACTAGCTACGAGCAGTACTTC; cdr3_aa: CASSPTSYEQYF
v_call: TRBV6-5; d_call: TRBD1; clone_size: .; j_call: TRBJ2-2; cdr3_nt: TGTGCCAGCAATATGGACAGGGCGGACACCGGGGAGCTGTTTTTT; cdr3_aa: CASNMDRADTGELFF
v_call: TRBV6-6; d_call: .; clone_size: .; j_call: TRBJ2-2; cdr3_nt: TGTGCCAGCAGTTCGAGCACCGGGGAGCTGTTTTTT; cdr3_aa: CASSSSTGELFF